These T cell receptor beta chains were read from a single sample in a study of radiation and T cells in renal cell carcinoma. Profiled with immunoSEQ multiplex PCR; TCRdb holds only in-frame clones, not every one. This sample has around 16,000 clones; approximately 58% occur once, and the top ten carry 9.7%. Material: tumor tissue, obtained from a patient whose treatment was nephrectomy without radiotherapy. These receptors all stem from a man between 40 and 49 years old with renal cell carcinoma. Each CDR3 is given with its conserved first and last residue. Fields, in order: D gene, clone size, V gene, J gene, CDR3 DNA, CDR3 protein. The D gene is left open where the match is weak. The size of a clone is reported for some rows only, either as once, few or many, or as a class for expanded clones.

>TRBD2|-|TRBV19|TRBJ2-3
TGTGCCAGCCGGTCCCCTAGCGGGGGGGTCTCAGATACGCAGTATTTT
CASRSPSGGVSDTQYF
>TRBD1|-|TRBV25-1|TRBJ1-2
TGTGCCAGCGGAGGGACAGTATGGGGCTACACCTTC
CASGGTVWGYTF
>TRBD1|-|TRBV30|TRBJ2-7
TGTGCCTGGAGTGTTGGGACAGGGCGCTACGAGCAGTACTTC
CAWSVGTGRYEQYF
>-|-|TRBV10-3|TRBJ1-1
TGTGCCACCCAACCCGGTATCATGAACACTGAAGCTTTCTTT
CATQPGIMNTEAFF
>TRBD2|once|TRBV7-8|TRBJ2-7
TGTGCCAGCAGCCTAAGGACTAGCGGGAGCTACGAGCAGTACTTC
CASSLRTSGSYEQYF
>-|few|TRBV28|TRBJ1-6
TGTGCCAGCAGTCCCGGCGGGGGGTATAGGAATTCACCCCTCCACTTT
CASSPGGGYRNSPLHF
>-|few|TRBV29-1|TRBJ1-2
TGCAGCGTCGAACCGGGACACCGCTACACCTTC
CSVEPGHRYTF
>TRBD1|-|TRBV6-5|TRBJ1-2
TGTGCCAGCAGCCGAACAGGGGGTAGCGCTGTTGGCTACACCTTC
CASSRTGGSAVGYTF
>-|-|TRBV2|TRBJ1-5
TGTGCCAGCAGTGGGGTAATGGGGAGCAATCAGCCCCAGCATTTT
CASSGVMGSNQPQHF
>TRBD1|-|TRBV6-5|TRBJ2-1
TGTGCCAGCAGTTACTCGGACAGGGCGTTCTACAATGAGCAGTTCTTC
CASSYSDRAFYNEQFF
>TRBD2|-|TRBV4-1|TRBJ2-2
TGCGCCAGCAGCCAACCTAGCGGGGGGGCCGGGGAGCTGTTTTTT
CASSQPSGGAGELFF
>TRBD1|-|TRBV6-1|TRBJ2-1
TGTGCCAGCAGTGATCCGGGACAGAGCTCCTACAATGAGCAGTTCTTC
CASSDPGQSSYNEQFF
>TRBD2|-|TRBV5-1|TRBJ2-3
TGCGCCAGCAGCTCCCGGGGCGGGGGGAGTTCTACAGATACGCAGTATTTT
CASSSRGGGSSTDTQYF
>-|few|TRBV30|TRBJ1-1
TGTGCCTGGAATATGGGATACGGGGGGAACACTGAAGCTTTCTTT
CAWNMGYGGNTEAFF
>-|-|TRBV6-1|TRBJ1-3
TGTGCCAGCAGTGTAAAAGGGGATTCGGGGGGAAACACCATATATTTT
CASSVKGDSGGNTIYF
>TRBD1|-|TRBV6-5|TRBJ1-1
TGTGCCGTAGGGACAGGGGGCAGAGGGAACACTGAAGCTTTCTTT
CAVGTGGRGNTEAFF
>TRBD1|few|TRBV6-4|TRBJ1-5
TGTGCCAGCAGTGGCGCGGACAGGGGTGGCGATCAGCCCCAGCATTTT
CASSGADRGGDQPQHF
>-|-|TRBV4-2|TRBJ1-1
TGTGCCAGCAGCCAAGGGGGGAACACTGAAGCTTTCTTT
CASSQGGNTEAFF
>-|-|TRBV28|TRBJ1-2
TGTGCCAGCACAGGGAGGTTACAGGGCTACACCTTC
CASTGRLQGYTF
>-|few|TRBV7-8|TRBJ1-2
TGTGCCAGCAGCTTCCGGGGGGCGCATCGTGGCTACACCTTC
CASSFRGAHRGYTF
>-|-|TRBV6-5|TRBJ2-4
TGTGCCAGCAGTTCAGGGATTGGAGCCAAAAACATTCAGTACTTC
CASSSGIGAKNIQYF
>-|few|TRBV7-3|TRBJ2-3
TGTGCCAGCAGCCAATTTGAGGGGCGCATCACAGATACGCAGTATTTT
CASSQFEGRITDTQYF
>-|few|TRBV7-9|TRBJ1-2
TGTGCCAGCAGCCCTACGAACACAGGGAAGGATGGCTACACCTTC
CASSPTNTGKDGYTF
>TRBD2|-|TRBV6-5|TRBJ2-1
TGTGCCAGCACCTCTAGCGGGGGAAAAAATGAGCAGTTCTTC
CASTSSGGKNEQFF
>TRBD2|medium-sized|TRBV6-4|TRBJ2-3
TGTGCCAGCAGTGACCTGGGGGGGGGTTCAGATACGCAGTATTTT
CASSDLGGGSDTQYF
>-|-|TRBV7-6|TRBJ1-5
TGTGCCACCGGACAAAATAGCAATCAGCCCCAGCATTTT
CATGQNSNQPQHF
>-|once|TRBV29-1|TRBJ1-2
TGCAGCGTTGACCACGGAGCCCCGAATGGCTACACCTTC
CSVDHGAPNGYTF
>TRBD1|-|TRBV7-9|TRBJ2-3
TGTGCCAGCAGCCCATATTGGACAGGCACTGCTAGCACAGATACGCAGTATTTT
CASSPYWTGTASTDTQYF
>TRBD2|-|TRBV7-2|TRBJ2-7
TGTGCCAGCAGTCCCTGGGAGGGGATCGGTAAGAGCACTTCCGAGCAGTACTTC
CASSPWEGIGKSTSEQYF
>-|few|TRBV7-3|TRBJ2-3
TGTGCCAGCAGCTTAGGGCAGGGGAGTATCACAGATACGCAGTATTTT
CASSLGQGSITDTQYF
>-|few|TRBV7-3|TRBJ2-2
TGTGCCAGCAGCTTAGGACTAACGGGGGCCAACACCGGGGAGCTGTTTTTT
CASSLGLTGANTGELFF
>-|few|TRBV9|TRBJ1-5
TGTGCCAGCAGCGTAGAAGGAAGCAATCAGCCCCAGCATTTT
CASSVEGSNQPQHF
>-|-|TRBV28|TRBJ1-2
TGTGCCAGCAGTTTAGGTTATGGCAGGGAAGACTATGGCTACACCTTC
CASSLGYGREDYGYTF
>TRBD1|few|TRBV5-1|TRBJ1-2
TGCGCCAGCAGCCCGCAGGGGGCTAACTATGGCTACACCTTC
CASSPQGANYGYTF
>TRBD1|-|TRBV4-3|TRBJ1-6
TGCGCCAGCAGCCAGGGACAGGGGGATAATTCACCCCTCCACTTT
CASSQGQGDNSPLHF
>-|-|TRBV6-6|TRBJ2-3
TGTGCCAGCAGTTACCCTACCCCAGATACGCAGTATTTT
CASSYPTPDTQYF
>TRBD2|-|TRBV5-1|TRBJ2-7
TGCGCCAGCAGCATGGGACTAGCGGGGGGGATCGACGAGCAGTACTTC
CASSMGLAGGIDEQYF
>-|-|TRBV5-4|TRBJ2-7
TGTGCCAGCAGCTCTGCCTACGAGCAGTACTTC
CASSSAYEQYF
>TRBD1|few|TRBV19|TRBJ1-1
TGTGCCAGTCAGGGGGCTTGGACTGAAGCTTTCTTT
CASQGAWTEAFF
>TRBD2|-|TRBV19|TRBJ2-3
TGTGCCAGAAGACTAGCGGGGGGGCCGACAGATACGCAGTATTTT
CARRLAGGPTDTQYF
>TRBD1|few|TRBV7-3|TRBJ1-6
TGTGCCAGCAGCTTACGACAGGGTAATTCACCCCTCCACTTT
CASSLRQGNSPLHF
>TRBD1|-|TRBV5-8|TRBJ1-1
TGTGCCAGCAGCCCGGACAGGGCGGTTAACACTGAAGCTTTCTTT
CASSPDRAVNTEAFF
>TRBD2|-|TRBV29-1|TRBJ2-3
TGCAGCGCCCAAAGGACTAGCGGGGGGGCGTGGGATACGCAGTATTTT
CSAQRTSGGAWDTQYF
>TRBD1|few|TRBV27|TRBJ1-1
TGTGCCAGCAGGGATTACAGGGGTGACACTGAAGCTTTCTTT
CASRDYRGDTEAFF
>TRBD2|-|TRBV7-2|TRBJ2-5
TGTGCCAGCAGCCGGACTAGCGGGGCCCCGAGGAGGACCCAGTACTTC
CASSRTSGAPRRTQYF
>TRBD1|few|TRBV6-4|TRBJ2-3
TGTGCCAGCAGTCAGGGACAGGACACAGATACGCAGTATTTT
CASSQGQDTDTQYF
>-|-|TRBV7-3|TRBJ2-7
TGTGCCAGCAGCCTAGAGGTGAATGGCGAGCAGTACTTC
CASSLEVNGEQYF
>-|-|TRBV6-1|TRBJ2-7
TGTGCCAGCAGCCGAACGGAGGCCTACGAGCAGTACTTC
CASSRTEAYEQYF
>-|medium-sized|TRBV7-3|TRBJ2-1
TGTGCCAGCAGCTTATTTCGCCCGGAAATGGGGTTCTACAATGAGCAGTTCTTC
CASSLFRPEMGFYNEQFF
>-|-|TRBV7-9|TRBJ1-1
TGTGCCAGCAGCTCGGGACCCCTAAGGGGGAACACTGAAGCTTTCTTT
CASSSGPLRGNTEAFF
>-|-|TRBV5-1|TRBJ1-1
TGCGCCAGCAGCCCACGGCCGGAGAACACTGAAGCTTTCTTT
CASSPRPENTEAFF
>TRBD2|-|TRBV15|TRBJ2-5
TGTGCCACCAGCAGACCCCCCGACGGAGCGGGGGTAAAAGAGACCCAGTACTTC
CATSRPPDGAGVKETQYF
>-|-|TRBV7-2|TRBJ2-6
TGTGCCAGCAGCCGCGGAGTGACCAACGTCCTGACTTTC
CASSRGVTNVLTF
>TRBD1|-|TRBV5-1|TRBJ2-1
TGCGCCAGCAGCCCCTCCCGGGACAGGGTCTACAATGAGCAGTTCTTC
CASSPSRDRVYNEQFF
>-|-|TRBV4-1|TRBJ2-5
TGCGCCAGCAGCCAACAAATGGCGGGGCAAGTCCAAGAGACCCAGTACTTC
CASSQQMAGQVQETQYF
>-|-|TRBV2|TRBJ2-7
TGTGCCAGCAGTTTAGGGAGCTCCTACGAGCAGTACTTC
CASSLGSSYEQYF
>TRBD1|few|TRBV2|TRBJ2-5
TGTGCCAGTGACCCGGGACAGGGATTAGAGACCCAGTACTTC
CASDPGQGLETQYF
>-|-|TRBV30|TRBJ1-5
TGTGCCTGGAGTGGAGGGGATGCTTATAGCAATCAGCCCCAGCATTTT
CAWSGGDAYSNQPQHF
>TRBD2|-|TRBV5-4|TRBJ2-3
TGTGCCAGCAGCTTGGAAGGGACTAGCTCTTTTGGTACGCAGTATTTT
CASSLEGTSSFGTQYF